Below, one T cell receptor (beta chain) is given with its context. The sample originates from a study of T cell clones after liver transplantation. On the study more broadly: Subjects received no induction therapy and standard immunosuppression until randomization at 12-24 months post-transplant.

The CDR3 consists of 15 residues. CDR1 and CDR2 from the germline V gene are SSHAT and FNYEAQ (reference sequence). After removal of 5 bases from V and 4 bases from J, the junction contained 10 bases not matched to a gene. This table comes from immunoSEQ multiplex PCR, and its TCRdb copy is limited to in-frame clones, with some not included. This sample has approximately 100,000 clones, with about 80% found just once. The rearrangement uses TRBV7-7 and TRBJ2-5, with TRBD1 identical over 7 bases. The receptor was derived from a human patient who received a liver transplant. The graft donor may have contributed some T cells. The specimen comprised CD4+ T cells from blood, sampled approximately 50 months after liver transplant. This chain's CDR3 is CASSANTGAGETQYF. CDR3 sequence (DNA): TGTGCCAGCAGCGCAAATACAGGGGCCGGAGAGACCCAGTACTTC.